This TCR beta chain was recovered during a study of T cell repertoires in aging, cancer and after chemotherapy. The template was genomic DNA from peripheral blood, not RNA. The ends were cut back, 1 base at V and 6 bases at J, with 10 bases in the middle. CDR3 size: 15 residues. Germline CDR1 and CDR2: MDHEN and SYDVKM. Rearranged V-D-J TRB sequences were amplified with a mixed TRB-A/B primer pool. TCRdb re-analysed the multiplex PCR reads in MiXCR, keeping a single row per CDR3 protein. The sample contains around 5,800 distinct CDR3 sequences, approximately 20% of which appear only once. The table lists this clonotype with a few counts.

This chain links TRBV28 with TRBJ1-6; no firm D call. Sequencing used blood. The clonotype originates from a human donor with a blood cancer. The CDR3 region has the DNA TGTGCCAGCAGTTTATTACTTCGAACTAATTCACCCCTCCACTTT. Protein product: CASSLLLRTNSPLHF.